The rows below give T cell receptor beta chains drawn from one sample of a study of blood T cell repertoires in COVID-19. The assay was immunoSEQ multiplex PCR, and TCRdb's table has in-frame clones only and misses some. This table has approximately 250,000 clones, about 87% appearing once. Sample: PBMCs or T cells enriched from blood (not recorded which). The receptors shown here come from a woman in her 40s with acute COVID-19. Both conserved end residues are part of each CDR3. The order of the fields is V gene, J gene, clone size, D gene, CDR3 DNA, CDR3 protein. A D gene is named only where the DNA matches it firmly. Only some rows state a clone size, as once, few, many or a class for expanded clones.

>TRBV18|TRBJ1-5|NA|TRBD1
TGTGCCAGCTCACCGGGGAACAGGGGGCCTTATCAGCCCCAGCATTTT
CASSPGNRGPYQPQHF
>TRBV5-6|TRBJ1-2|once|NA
TGTGCCAGCAGCATGTTCTCGGGTGGCTACACCTTC
CASSMFSGGYTF
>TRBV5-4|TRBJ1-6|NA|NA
TGTGCCAGCAGCCCAAATCTCTCCCCGCGGGCGTCCAATTCACCCCTCCACTTT
CASSPNLSPRASNSPLHF
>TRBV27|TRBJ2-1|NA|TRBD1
TGTGCCAGCAGCCGGGACAGGGGTTACAATGAGCAGTTCTTC
CASSRDRGYNEQFF
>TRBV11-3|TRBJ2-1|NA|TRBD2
TGTGCCAGCAGCTTAGCTGGACTAGCGGGAGATGAGCAGTTCTTC
CASSLAGLAGDEQFF
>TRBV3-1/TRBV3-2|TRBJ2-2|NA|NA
TGTGCCAGCAGCCAAGCGGCGGATTACACCGGGGAGCTGTTTTTT
CASSQAADYTGELFF
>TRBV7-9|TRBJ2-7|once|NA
TGTGCCAGCAGCTCGGCGGGGGCGTCCTACGAGCAGTACTTC
CASSSAGASYEQYF
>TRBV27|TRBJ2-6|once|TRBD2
TGTGCCAGCAGTTTAAAGGGCGGGAGGGCCGGGTCTGGGGCCAACGTCCTGACTTTC
CASSLKGGRAGSGANVLTF
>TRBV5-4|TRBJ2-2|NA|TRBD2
TGTGCCAGCAGCCGGGGACTAGCGGGAGGTGACGGGGAGCTGTTTTTT
CASSRGLAGGDGELFF
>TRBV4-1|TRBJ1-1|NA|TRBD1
TGCGCCAGCAGCTTTACAGGGGCTGAAGCTTTCTTT
CASSFTGAEAFF
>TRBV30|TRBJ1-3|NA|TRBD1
TGTGCCTGGACCCCGGGACAGGGCCTTTTCAGCTCTGGAAACACCATATATTTT
CAWTPGQGLFSSGNTIYF
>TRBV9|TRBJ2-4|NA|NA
TGTGCCAGCAGCCCAGGGGTAGCGACAAACATTCAGTACTTC
CASSPGVATNIQYF
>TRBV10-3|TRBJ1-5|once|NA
TGTGCCATCAGTGGGGACACGGGCAATCAGCCCCAGCATTTT
CAISGDTGNQPQHF
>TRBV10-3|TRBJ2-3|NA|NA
TGTGCCAGTCGGGACTTCACAGATACGCAGTATTTT
CASRDFTDTQYF
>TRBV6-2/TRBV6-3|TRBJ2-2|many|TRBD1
TGTGCCAGCAGTTTAACCGGGACAGGGACCGGGGAGCTGTTTTTT
CASSLTGTGTGELFF
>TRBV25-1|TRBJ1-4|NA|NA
TGTGCCGATAGAATAAGAACGTTTTTT
CADRIRTFF
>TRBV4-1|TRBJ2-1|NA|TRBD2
TGCGCCAGCAGCCAAAGCGGGACCCCTATGGGCAATGAGCAGTTCTTC
CASSQSGTPMGNEQFF
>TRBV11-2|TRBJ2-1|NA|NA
TGTGCCAGCAGCTTAGATCCAGGGACCTACAATGAGCAGTTCTTC
CASSLDPGTYNEQFF
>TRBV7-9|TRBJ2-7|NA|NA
TGTGCCAGCAGCTTATCTGGTGCAGGGTCCTACGAGCAGTACTTC
CASSLSGAGSYEQYF
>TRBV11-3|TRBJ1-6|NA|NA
TGTGCCAGCAGCAGCACAGGAGCCCATTCACCCCTCCACTTT
CASSSTGAHSPLHF
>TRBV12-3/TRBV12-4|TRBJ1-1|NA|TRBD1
TGTGCCAGCAGTTTACAGGGGGCCCCTGAAGCTTTCTTT
CASSLQGAPEAFF
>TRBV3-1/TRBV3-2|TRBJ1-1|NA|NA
TGTGCCAGCAGCTTCACAGGGTCTGAAGCTTTCTTT
CASSFTGSEAFF
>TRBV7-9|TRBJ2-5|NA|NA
TGTGCCAGCAGCTTCCAGGGGGGAGGAGAGACCCAGTACTTC
CASSFQGGGETQYF
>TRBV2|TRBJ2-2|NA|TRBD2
TGTGCCAGCAGTGAAAGACTAGCGGGAGGGCCAAGTCGAACCGGGGAGCTGTTTTTT
CASSERLAGGPSRTGELFF
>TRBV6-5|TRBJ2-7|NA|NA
TGTGCCAGCAAACTTGACAGGTTTACCTACGAGCAGTACTTC
CASKLDRFTYEQYF
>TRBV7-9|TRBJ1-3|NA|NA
TGTGCCAGCAGCCCTGCACCCCAGTCAGGCGGAAACACCATATATTTT
CASSPAPQSGGNTIYF
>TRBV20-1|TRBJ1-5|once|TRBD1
TGCAGTGCTAGTAGGGACAGAAAGGGGTTAGATCAGCCCCAGCATTTT
CSASRDRKGLDQPQHF
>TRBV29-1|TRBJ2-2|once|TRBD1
TGCAGCGCAAGGACAGGGGGCACCGGGGAGCTGTTTTTT
CSARTGGTGELFF
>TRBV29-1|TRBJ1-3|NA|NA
TGCAGCGTTGCGGAGTCGGGAAGCTCTGGAAACACCATATATTTT
CSVAESGSSGNTIYF
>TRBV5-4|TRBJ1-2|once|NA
TGTGCCAGCAGCTCAGAGTTTGGGGGGGGTAATGGCTACACCTTC
CASSSEFGGGNGYTF
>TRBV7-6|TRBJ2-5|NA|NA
TGTGCCAGCAGCCTAAAGCCCAGGGAGACCCAGTACTTC
CASSLKPRETQYF
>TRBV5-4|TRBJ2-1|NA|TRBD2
TGTGCCAGCAGCTTGGCGGGCGGAGCGGGAGGAAGGAATGAGCAGTTCTTC
CASSLAGGAGGRNEQFF
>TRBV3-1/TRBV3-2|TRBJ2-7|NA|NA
TGTGCCAGCTCGAACGGGGGTGCCTACGAGCAGTACTTC
CASSNGGAYEQYF
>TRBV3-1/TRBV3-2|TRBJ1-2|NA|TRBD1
TGTGCCAGCAGCCAAGTAGGGTCTAGTGGGGCAGGGGGCTTCTATGGCTACACCTTC
CASSQVGSSGAGGFYGYTF
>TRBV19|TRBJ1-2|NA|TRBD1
TGTGCCAGTAGTCGCCACGGGACAGAAAGGAGCTATGGCTACACCTTC
CASSRHGTERSYGYTF
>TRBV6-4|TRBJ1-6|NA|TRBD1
TGTGCCAGCAGTGATCTCGCAGGGGGGAATTCACCCCTCCACTTT
CASSDLAGGNSPLHF
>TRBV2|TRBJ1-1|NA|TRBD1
TGTGCCAGCAGTTTACAGGGGGCCACTGAAGCTTTCTTT
CASSLQGATEAFF
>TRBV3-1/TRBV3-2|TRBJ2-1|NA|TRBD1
TGTGCCACGTCCCGGACAGGGGGCTACAATGAGCAGTTCTTC
CATSRTGGYNEQFF
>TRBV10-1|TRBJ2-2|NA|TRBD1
TGCGCCAGCACACAGGGGGCCGGGGAGCTGTTTTTT
CASTQGAGELFF
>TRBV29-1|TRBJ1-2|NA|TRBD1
TGCAGCGTTGTAAGGACAGGGGTATATGGCTACACCTTC
CSVVRTGVYGYTF
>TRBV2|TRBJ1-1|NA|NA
TGTGCCAGCAGTGACGGCAGGGTGCACACTGAAGCTTTCTTT
CASSDGRVHTEAFF
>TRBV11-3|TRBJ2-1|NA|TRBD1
TGTGCCAGCAGCTATCGGACAGGGGGCAATGAGCAGTTCTTC
CASSYRTGGNEQFF